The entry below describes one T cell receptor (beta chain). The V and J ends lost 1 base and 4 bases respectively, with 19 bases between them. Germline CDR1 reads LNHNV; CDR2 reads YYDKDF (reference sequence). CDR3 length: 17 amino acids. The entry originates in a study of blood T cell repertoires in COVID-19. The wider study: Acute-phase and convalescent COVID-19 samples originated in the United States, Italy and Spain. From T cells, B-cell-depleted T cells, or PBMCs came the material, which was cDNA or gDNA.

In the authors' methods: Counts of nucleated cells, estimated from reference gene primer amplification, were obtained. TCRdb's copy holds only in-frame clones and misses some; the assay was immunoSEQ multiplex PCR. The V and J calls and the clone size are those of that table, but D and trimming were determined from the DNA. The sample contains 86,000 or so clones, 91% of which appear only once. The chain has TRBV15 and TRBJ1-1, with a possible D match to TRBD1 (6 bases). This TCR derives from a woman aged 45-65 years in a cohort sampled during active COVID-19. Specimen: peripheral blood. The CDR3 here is CATSRVAVRQVVTEAFF. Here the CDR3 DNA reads TGTGCCACCAGCAGAGTAGCCGTGAGACAGGTAGTCACTGAAGCTTTCTTT.